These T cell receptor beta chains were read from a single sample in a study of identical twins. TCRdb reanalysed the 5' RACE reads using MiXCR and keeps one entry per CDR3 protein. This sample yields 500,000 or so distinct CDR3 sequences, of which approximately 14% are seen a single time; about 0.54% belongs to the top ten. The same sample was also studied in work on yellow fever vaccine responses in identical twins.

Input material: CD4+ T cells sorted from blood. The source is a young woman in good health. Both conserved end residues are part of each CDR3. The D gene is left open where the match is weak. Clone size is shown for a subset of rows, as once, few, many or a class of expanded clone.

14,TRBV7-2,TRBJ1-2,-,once,TGTGCCAGCCGCAAAGTCGACACTAACTATGGCTACACCTTC,CASRKVDTNYGYTF
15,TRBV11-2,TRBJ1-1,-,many,TGTGCCAGCAGCTTAGAGAACAGGGTAGGGACTGAAGCTTTCTTT,CASSLENRVGTEAFF
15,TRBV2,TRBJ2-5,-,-,TGTGCCAGCAGTGACGGAGGGGGGAAGGGAGAGACCCAGTACTTC,CASSDGGGKGETQYF
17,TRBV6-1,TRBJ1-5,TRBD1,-,TGTGCCAGCAGCTTCTACAGGGGGCAGGGAAGCAATCAGCCCCAGCATTTT,CASSFYRGQGSNQPQHF
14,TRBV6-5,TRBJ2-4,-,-,TGTGCCAGCAGTTACTCCGGGACAATGAACATTCAGTACTTC,CASSYSGTMNIQYF
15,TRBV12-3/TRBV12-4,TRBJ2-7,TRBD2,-,TGTGCCAGCAGTGAAGCGGGAGGTTTAACCTACGAGCAGTACTTC,CASSEAGGLTYEQYF
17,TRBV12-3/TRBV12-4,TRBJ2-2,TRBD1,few,TGTGCCAGCAGTTTAGGGACAGGGGGGGAGAAATCGCGGGAGCTGTTTTTT,CASSLGTGGEKSRELFF
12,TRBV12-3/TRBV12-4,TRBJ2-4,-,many,TGTGCCAGCAGTCCACAAAAAAACATTCAGTACTTC,CASSPQKNIQYF
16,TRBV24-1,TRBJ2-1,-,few,TGTGCCACCAGTGATTATCATAGCGGAGGGGCAAATGAGCAGTTCTTC,CATSDYHSGGANEQFF
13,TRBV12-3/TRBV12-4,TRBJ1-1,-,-,TGTGCCAGCAGTCCCCGCGACAGACGTGAAGCTTTCTTT,CASSPRDRREAFF
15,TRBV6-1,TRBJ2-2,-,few,TGTGCCAGCAGGCCCACTAGTCTTGGCACCGGGGAGCTGTTTTTT,CASRPTSLGTGELFF
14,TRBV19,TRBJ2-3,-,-,TGTGCCAGTAGCCTAGGAATTTGGACAGATACGCAGTATTTT,CASSLGIWTDTQYF
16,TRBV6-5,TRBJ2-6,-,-,TGTGCCAGCAGTTACTACGGCAACTCTGGGGCCAACGTCCTGACTTTC,CASSYYGNSGANVLTF
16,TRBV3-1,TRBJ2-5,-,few,TGTGCCAGCAGCCAAGGTTCGCGGAAAGCACAAGAGACCCAGTACTTC,CASSQGSRKAQETQYF
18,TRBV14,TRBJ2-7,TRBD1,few,TGTGCCAGCAGCCCCCCCGCGGGACAGGCTCCGAGCTCCTACGAGCAGTACTTC,CASSPPAGQAPSSYEQYF
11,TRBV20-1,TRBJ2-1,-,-,TGCAGTGCAACCAATTACAATGAGCAGTTCTTC,CSATNYNEQFF
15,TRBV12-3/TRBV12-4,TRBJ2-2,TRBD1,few,TGTGCCAGCAGCCCGGACAGGGTCTACACCGGGGAGCTGTTTTTT,CASSPDRVYTGELFF
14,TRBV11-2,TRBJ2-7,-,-,TGTGCCAGCAGCTTAGGCCTGAGGCTATACGAGCAGTACTTC,CASSLGLRLYEQYF
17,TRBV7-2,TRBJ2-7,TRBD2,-,TGTGCCAGCAGCTTAGGCCCCTTAGGCGGGAGGGTCTACGAGCAGTACTTC,CASSLGPLGGRVYEQYF
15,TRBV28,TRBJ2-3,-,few,TGTGCCAGCTCCGGAGACCTATCTAACACAGATACGCAGTATTTT,CASSGDLSNTDTQYF
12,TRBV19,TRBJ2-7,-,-,TGTGCCAGTAGTGCCACCAGGGACGAGCAGTACTTC,CASSATRDEQYF
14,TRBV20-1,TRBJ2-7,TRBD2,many,TGCAGTGCTAGAGGACTAGCGGGATCCTACGAGCAGTACTTC,CSARGLAGSYEQYF
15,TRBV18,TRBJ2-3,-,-,TGTGCCAGCTCACCACCAGGGCCTAGCACAGATACGCAGTATTTT,CASSPPGPSTDTQYF
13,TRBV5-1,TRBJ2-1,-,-,TGCGCCAGCAGCAGGGACGGTAACAATGAGCAGTTCTTC,CASSRDGNNEQFF
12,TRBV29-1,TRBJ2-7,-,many,TGCAGCGTTCTCCGGGGCTCCTACGAGCAGTACTTC,CSVLRGSYEQYF
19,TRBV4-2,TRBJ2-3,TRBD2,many,TGTGCCAGCAGCCAATACAATGGGGAGACTAGCGGCCGCACAGATACGCAGTATTTT,CASSQYNGETSGRTDTQYF
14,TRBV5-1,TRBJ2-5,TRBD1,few,TGCGCCAGCAGCTTGGTGACAGGGGTAGAGACCCAGTACTTC,CASSLVTGVETQYF
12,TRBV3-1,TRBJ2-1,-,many,TGTGCCAGCAGCCGGACCAACAATGAGCAGTTCTTC,CASSRTNNEQFF
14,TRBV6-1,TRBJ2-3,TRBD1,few,TGTGCCAGCAACCGGGACAGGGGCGCAGATACGCAGTATTTT,CASNRDRGADTQYF
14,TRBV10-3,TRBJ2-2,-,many,TGTGCCATCAGTTCCGGGTGGAACACCGGGGAGCTGTTTTTT,CAISSGWNTGELFF
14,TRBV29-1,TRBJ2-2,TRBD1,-,TGCAGCGTTGACAGGGGGCTTCACACCGGGGAGCTGTTTTTT,CSVDRGLHTGELFF
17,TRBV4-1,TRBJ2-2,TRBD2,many,TGCGCCAGCAGCCAAGAGAGTTGGGCGGGAGTCACCGGGGAGCTGTTTTTT,CASSQESWAGVTGELFF
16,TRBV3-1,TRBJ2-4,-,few,TGTGCCAGCAGCCAAGATGGCAGACTAGCCAAAAACATTCAGTACTTC,CASSQDGRLAKNIQYF
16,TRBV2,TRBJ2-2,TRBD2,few,TGTGCCAGCAAACGGACTAGCGGGCCCAACACCGGGGAGCTGTTTTTT,CASKRTSGPNTGELFF
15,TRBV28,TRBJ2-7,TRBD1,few,TGTGCCAGCAGTTCCATAGGGGACAGAAGCCTTGAGCAGTACTTC,CASSSIGDRSLEQYF
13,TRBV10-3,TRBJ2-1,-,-,TGTGCCATCAGTGAGGGGGGGTGGCGCGAGCAGTTCTTC,CAISEGGWREQFF
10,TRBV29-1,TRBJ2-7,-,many,TGCAGCGTTTTTTTTTACGAGCAGTACTTC,CSVFFYEQYF
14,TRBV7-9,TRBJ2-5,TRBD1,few,TGTGCCAGCAGCCCGGGGACAGCCCAAGAGACCCAGTACTTC,CASSPGTAQETQYF
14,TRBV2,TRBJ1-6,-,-,TGTGCCAGCAACGAGGGTAGGGTGAATTCACCCCTCCACTTT,CASNEGRVNSPLHF
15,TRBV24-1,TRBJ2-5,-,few,TGTGCCACCAGTGAATACAGGGAATTTAAAGAGACCCAGTACTTC,CATSEYREFKETQYF
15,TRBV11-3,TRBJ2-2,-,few,TGTGCCAGCAGCTTAGATCGGCTAGCTACCGGGGAGCTGTTTTTT,CASSLDRLATGELFF
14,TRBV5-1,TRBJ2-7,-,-,TGCGCCAGCAGCTTATGGACAGACAACTACGAGCAGTACTTC,CASSLWTDNYEQYF
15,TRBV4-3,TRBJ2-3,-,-,TGCGCCAGCAGCCAAGATTCCGTTAGCACAGATACGCAGTATTTT,CASSQDSVSTDTQYF
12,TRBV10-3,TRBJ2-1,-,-,TGTGCCATCAGTGTAATAGCCGATGAGCAGTTCTTC,CAISVIADEQFF
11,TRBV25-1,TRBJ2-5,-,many,TGTGCCAGCTCTGGAGGGGATAGCCAGTACTTC,CASSGGDSQYF
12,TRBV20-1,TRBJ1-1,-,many,TGCAGTGCTAGGTTGGGCCGAACTGAAGCTTTCTTT,CSARLGRTEAFF
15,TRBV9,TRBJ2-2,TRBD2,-,TGTGCCAGCAGCGTTAGCGGGGTCCTCACCGGGGAGCTGTTTTTT,CASSVSGVLTGELFF
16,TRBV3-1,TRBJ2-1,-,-,TGTGCCAGCAGCCAAGATTCCGTGACCTTCTACAATGAGCAGTTCTTC,CASSQDSVTFYNEQFF
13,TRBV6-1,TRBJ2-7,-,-,TGTGCCAGCAGACAAACGGCGGGGTACGAGCAGTACTTC,CASRQTAGYEQYF
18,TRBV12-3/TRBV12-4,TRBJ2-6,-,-,TGTGCCAGCAGTTTATTGCGGGAACCCCTCTCTGGGGCCAACGTCCTGACTTTC,CASSLLREPLSGANVLTF
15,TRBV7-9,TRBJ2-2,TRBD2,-,TGTGCCAGCAGCTGGACTAGCGGGGGTTCCGGGGAGCTGTTTTTT,CASSWTSGGSGELFF